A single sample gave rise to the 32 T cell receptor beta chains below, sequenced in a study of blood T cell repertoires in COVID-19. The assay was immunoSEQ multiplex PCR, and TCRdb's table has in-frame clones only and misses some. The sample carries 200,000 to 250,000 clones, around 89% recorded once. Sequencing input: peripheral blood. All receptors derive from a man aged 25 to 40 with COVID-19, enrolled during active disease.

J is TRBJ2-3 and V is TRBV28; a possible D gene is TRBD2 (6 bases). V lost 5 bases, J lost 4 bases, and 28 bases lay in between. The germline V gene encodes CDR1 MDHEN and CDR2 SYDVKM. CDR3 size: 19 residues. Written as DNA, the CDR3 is TGTGCCAGCAGTCCCCCCGGGTGGCGGGAAGAGGCTGGGGCAGATACGCAGTATTTT. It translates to CASSPPGWREEAGADTQYF.

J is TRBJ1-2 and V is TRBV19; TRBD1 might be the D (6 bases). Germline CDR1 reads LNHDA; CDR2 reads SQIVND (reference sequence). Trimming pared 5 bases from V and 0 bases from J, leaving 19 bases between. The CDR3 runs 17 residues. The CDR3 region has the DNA TGTGCCAGTAGTTCTCTTGGGAGACAGGAAACTAACTATGGCTACACCTTC. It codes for CASSSLGRQETNYGYTF.

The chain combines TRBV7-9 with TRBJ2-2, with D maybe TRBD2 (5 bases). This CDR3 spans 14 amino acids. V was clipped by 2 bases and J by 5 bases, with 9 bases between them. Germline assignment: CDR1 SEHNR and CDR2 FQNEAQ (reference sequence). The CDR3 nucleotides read TGTGCCAGCAGCTTACTAGCATCGACCGGGGAGCTGTTTTTT. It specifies CASSLLASTGELFF. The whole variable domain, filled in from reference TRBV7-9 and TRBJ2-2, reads DTGVSQNPRHKITKRGQNVTFRCDPISEHNRLYWYRQTLGQGPEFLTYFQNEAQLEKSRLLSDRFSAERPKGSFSTLEIQRTEQGDSAMYLCASSLLASTGELFFGEGSRLTVL.

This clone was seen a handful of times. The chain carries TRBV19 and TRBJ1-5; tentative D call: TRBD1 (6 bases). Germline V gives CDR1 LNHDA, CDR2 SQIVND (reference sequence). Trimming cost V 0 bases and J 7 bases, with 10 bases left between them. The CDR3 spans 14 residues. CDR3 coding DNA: TGTGCCAGTAGTATAGACACACAGGGACAGCCCCAGCATTTT. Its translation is CASSIDTQGQPQHF.

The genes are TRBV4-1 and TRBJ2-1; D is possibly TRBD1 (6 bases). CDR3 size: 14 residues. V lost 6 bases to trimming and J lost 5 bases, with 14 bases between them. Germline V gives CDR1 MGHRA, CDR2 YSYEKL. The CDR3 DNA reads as TGCGCCAGCAGAGGGTCAGGGGCCAACAATGAGCAGTTCTTC. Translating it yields CASRGSGANNEQFF.

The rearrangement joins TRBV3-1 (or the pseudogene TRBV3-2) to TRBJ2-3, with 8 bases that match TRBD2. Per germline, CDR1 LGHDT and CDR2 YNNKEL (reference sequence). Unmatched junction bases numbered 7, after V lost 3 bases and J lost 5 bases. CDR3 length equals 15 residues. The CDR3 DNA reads TGTGCCAGCAGCCACACAGCGGGGGCGGGAGATACGCAGTATTTT. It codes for CASSHTAGAGDTQYF.

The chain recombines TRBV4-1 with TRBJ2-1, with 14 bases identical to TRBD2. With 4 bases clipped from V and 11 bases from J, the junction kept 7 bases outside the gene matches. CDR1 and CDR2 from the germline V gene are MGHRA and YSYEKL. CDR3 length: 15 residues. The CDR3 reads CASSPATSGRDQQFF. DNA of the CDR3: TGCGCCAGCAGCCCAGCGACTAGCGGGAGGGACCAGCAGTTCTTC.

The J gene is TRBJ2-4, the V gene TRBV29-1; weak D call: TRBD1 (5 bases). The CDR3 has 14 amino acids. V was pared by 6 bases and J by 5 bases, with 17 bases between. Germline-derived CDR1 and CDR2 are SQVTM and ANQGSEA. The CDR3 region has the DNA TGCAGCGTAAAATCGACAGTCCCTCAAAACATTCAGTACTTC. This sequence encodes CSVKSTVPQNIQYF.

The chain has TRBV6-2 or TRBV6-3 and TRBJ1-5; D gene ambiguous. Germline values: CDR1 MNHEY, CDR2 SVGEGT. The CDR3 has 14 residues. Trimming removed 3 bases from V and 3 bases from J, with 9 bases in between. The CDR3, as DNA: TGTGCCAGCAGTTATGGTGGAGACAATCAGCCCCAGCATTTT. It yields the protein CASSYGGDNQPQHF.

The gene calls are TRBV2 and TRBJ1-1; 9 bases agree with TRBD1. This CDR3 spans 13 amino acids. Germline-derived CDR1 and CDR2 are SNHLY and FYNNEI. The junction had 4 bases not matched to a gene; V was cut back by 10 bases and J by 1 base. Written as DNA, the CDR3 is TGTGCCACTGGGGGACAGGGGAACACTGAAGCTTTCTTT. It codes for CATGGQGNTEAFF.

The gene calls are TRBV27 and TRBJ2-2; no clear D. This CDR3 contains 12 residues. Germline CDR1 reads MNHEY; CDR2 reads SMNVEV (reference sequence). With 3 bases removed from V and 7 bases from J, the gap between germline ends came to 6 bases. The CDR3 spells CASSFTDGELFF. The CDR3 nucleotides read TGTGCCAGCAGTTTCACAGACGGGGAGCTGTTTTTT.

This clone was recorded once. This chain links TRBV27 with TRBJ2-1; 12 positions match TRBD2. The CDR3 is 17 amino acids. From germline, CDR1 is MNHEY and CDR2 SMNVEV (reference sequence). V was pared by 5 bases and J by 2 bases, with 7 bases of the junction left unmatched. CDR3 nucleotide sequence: TGTGCCAGCAGTAAACGGACTAGCGGGACTACCTACAATGAGCAGTTCTTC. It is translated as CASSKRTSGTTYNEQFF.

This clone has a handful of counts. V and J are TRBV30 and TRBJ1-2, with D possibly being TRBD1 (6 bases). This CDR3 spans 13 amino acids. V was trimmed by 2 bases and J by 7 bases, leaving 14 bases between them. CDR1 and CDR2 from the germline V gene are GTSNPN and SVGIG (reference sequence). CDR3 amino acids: CAWSRGAPSGYTF. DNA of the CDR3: TGTGCCTGGAGTCGGGGGGCCCCGAGTGGCTACACCTTC.

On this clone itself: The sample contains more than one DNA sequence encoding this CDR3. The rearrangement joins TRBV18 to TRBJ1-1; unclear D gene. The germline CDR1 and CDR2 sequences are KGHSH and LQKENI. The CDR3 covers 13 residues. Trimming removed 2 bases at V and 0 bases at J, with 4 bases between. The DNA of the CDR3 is TGTGCCAGCTCACCAGGGCTGAACACTGAAGCTTTCTTT. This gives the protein CASSPGLNTEAFF.

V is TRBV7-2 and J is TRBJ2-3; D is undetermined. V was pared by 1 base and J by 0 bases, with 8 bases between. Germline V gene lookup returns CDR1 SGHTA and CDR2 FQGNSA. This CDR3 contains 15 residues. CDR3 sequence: CASSLVYLSTDTQYF. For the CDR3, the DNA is TGTGCCAGCAGCTTAGTGTACCTAAGCACAGATACGCAGTATTTT.

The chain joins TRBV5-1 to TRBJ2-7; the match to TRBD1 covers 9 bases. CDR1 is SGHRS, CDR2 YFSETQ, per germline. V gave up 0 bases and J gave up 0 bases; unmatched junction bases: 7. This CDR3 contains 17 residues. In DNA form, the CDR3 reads TGCGCCAGCAGCTTGGGCCCGGGACAGGGAGGCTCCTACGAGCAGTACTTC. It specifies CASSLGPGQGGSYEQYF.

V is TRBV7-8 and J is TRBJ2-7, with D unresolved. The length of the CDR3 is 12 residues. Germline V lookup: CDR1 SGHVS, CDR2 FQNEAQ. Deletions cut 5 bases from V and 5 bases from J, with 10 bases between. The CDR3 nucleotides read TGTGCCAGCAGCCTTAGAGTCCACGAGCAGTACTTC. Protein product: CASSLRVHEQYF.

The DNA for the CDR3 is TGCGCCAGCAGCCCATGGGAGAGTGCGAACACTGAAGCTTTCTTT. As protein: CASSPWESANTEAFF. The rearrangement uses TRBV4-1 and TRBJ1-1; D gene unclear. Germline CDR1 is MGHRA and CDR2 is YSYEKL. The ends were cut back, 4 bases at V and 1 base at J, with 13 bases in the middle. The CDR3 consists of 15 residues.

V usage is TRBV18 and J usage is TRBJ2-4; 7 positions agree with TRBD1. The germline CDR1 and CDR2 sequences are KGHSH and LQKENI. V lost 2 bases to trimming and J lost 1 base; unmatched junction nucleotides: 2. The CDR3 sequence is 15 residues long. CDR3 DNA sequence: TGTGCCAGCTCACCAGACAGGGTGGCCAAAAACATTCAGTACTTC. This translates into CASSPDRVAKNIQYF.

As DNA, the CDR3 is TGTGCCAGCAGTCGACACTCGACAGGGCACACTGAAGCTTTCTTT. This encodes CASSRHSTGHTEAFF. The rearrangement uses TRBV6-2 or TRBV6-3 and TRBJ1-1; 7 bases map to TRBD1. V shed 5 bases and J 3 bases; nucleotides not matched to a gene: 9. Looked up from germline, CDR1 is MNHEY and CDR2 is SVGEGT. The CDR3 covers 15 residues.

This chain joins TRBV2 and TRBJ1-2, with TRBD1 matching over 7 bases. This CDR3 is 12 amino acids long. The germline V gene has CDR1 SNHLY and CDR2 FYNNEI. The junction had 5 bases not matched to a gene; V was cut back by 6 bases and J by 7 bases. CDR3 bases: TGTGCCAGCAGGGGACAGACGCCTGGCTACACCTTC. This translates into CASRGQTPGYTF.

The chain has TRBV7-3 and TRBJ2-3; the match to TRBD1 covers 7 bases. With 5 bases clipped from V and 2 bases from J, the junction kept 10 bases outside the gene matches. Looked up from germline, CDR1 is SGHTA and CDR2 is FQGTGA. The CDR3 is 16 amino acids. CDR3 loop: CASSRGRDRATDTQYF. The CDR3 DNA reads TGTGCCAGCAGCCGAGGAAGGGACAGAGCCACAGATACGCAGTATTTT. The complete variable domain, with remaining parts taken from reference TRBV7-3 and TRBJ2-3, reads GAGVSQTPSNKVTEKGKYVELRCDPISGHTALYWYRQSLGQGPEFLIYFQGTGAADDSGLPNDRFFAVRPEGSVSTLKIQRTERGDSAVYLCASSRGRDRATDTQYFGPGTRLTVL.

The CDR3 loop reads CASSLDGGAYEQYF. Written as DNA, the CDR3 is TGTGCCAGCAGCTTAGACGGGGGGGCCTACGAGCAGTACTTC. The V and J genes are TRBV7-2 and TRBJ2-7; TRBD2 matches 8 bases. Germline V CDR1 and CDR2: SGHTA, FQGNSA. The V segment lost 1 base and the J segment 2 bases; nucleotides outside the gene matches: 1. The CDR3 spans 14 residues.

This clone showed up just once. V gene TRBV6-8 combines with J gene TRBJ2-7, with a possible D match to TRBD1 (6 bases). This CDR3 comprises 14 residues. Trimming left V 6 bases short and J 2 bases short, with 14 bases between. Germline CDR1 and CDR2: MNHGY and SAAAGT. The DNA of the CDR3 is TGTGCCAGCAGCGAATACAGGGTCCCCTACGAGCAGTACTTC. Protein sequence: CASSEYRVPYEQYF.

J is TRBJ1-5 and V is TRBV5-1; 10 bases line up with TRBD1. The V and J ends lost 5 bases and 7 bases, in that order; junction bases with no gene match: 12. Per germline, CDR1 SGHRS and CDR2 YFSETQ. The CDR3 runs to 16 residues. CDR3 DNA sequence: TGCGCCAGCAGGACCGGGACAGGGGAAGTGAGGCAGCCCCAGCATTTT. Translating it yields CASRTGTGEVRQPQHF.

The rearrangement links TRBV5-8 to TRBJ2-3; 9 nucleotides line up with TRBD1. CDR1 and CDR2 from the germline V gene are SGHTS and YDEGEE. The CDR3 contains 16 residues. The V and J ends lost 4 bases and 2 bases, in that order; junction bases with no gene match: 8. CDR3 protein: CASSRDRARFTDTQYF. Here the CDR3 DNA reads TGTGCCAGCAGCAGGGACAGGGCTCGTTTCACAGATACGCAGTATTTT.

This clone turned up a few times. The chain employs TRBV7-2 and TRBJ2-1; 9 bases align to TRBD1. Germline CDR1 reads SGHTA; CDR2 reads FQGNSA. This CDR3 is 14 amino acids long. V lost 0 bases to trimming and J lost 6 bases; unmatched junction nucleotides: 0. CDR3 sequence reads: CASSLATGGNEQFF. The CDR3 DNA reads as TGTGCCAGCAGCTTAGCGACAGGGGGCAATGAGCAGTTCTTC.

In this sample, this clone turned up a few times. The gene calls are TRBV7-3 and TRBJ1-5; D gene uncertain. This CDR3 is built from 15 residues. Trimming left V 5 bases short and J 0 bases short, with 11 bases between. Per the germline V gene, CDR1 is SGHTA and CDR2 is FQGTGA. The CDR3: CASSQRFISNQPQHF. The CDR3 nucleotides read TGTGCCAGCAGCCAACGGTTTATTAGCAATCAGCCCCAGCATTTT. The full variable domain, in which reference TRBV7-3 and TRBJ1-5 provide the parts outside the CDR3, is GAGVSQTPSNKVTEKGKYVELRCDPISGHTALYWYRQSLGQGPEFLIYFQGTGAADDSGLPNDRFFAVRPEGSVSTLKIQRTERGDSAVYLCASSQRFISNQPQHFGDGTRLSIL.

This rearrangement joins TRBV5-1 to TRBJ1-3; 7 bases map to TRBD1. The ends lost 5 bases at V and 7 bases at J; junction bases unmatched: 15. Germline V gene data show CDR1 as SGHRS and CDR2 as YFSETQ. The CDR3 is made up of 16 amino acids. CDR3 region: CASSQPQQGIGNTIYF. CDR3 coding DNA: TGCGCCAGCAGTCAGCCCCAACAGGGGATTGGGAACACCATATATTTT.

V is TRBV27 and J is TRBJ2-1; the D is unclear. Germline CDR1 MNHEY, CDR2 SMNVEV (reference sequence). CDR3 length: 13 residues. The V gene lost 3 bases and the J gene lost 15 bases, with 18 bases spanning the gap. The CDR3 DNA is TGTGCCAGCAGTTTTAACATGGTCGCCCCTCGGTTCTTC. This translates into CASSFNMVAPRFF.

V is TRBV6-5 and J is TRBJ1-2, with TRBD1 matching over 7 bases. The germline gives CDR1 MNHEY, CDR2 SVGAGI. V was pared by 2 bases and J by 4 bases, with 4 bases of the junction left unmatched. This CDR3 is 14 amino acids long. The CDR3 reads CASSYGDRAYGYTF. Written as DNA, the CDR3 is TGTGCCAGCAGTTACGGGGACAGAGCCTATGGCTACACCTTC.

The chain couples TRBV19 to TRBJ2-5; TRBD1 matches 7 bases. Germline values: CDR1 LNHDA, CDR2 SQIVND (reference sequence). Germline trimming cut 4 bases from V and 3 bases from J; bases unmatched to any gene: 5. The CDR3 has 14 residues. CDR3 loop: CASSKGQAKETQYF. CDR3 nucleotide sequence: TGTGCCAGTAGTAAAGGACAGGCAAAAGAGACCCAGTACTTC.